The clone carrying this T cell receptor (beta chain) has only a few counts. Its antigen is as yet unknown. CDR1 and CDR2 (germline): MRHNA, SNTAGT. The CDR3 spans 14 residues. V was trimmed by 6 bases and J by 1 base, leaving 12 bases between them. A multiplex PCR was run with 60 Vbeta primers and 13 Jbeta primers. TCRdb's table, derived via immunoSEQ multiplex PCR, lists solely in-frame clones and lacks some. The sample holds 150,000 to 200,000 clones; 75% to 85% are singletons and the top ten take less than 2.5%. This sample is drawn from a study of cytomegalovirus exposure and HLA in healthy donors. Study-wide context: From donors who were HLA-typed, an early data release held 75 million to 85 million unique TCRs.

Study-wide findings and caveats: In a later analysis, parvovirus B19, influenza, CMV and Epstein-Barr virus appeared linked to several top co-occurrence clusters. As was reported, the HLA-A and HLA-B alleles of most subjects were accurately predicted from TCR beta sequences. Later genetic work tied a missense DCLRE1C variant to beta-chain V and J trimming.

Material: PBMCs. The TCR originated in a woman aged 45-65 years in good health and CMV-seronegative. J is TRBJ1-1 and V is TRBV6-4, with a weak D call TRBD1 (5 bases). In nucleotides, the CDR3 is TGTGCCAGCAGGAAAAGAGACAGGAACACTGAAGCTTTCTTT. It yields the protein CASRKRDRNTEAFF.